The present TCR beta chain was sequenced within a study of long-term antiretroviral therapy in people with HIV. Notes on the study in general: Although diversity increased after ART, it remained lower than in transplant donor controls. Repertoire dominance by clones expanded before ART was seen at all time points.

Version v3.0 of the immunoSEQ assay was performed at survey level. Sequencing aimed at roughly 35,000-55,000 T-cell genomes per sample. Clones were read by immunoSEQ multiplex PCR, and TCRdb kept only the in-frame ones, dropping some. The data hold 25,000 to 35,000 clones, with roughly 96% observed a single time. As to this clone: The antigen remains unidentified.

Germline-derived CDR1 and CDR2 are MGHRA and YSYEKL. The CDR3 is made up of 18 amino acids. Trimming cost V 1 base and J 0 bases; bases outside gene matches: 9. This TCR was sampled from a man aged 25-40 years with HIV. The source material was unsorted PBMCs, sampled approximately 6.8 years after starting antiretroviral therapy. The chain couples TRBV4-1 to TRBJ2-4; 7 bases are shared with TRBD2. The CDR3 reads CASSQGAVAGRAKNIQYF. The DNA for the CDR3 is TGCGCCAGCAGCCAAGGCGCCGTAGCGGGTCGAGCCAAAAACATTCAGTACTTC.